This T cell receptor beta chain was sequenced for a study of blood T cells in healthy people across ages. A sample-barcoded 5' primer and a J-beta primer mix were used in a second PCR of about 7 to 12 cycles. MiXCR was run by TCRdb on the 5' RACE reads, yielding one entry per CDR3 protein. Of approximately 1.5 million distinct CDR3 sequences in the sample, almost 35% were seen once. The germline CDR1 and CDR2 sequences are GTSNPN and SVGIG (reference sequence). The CDR3 sequence is 14 residues long. V was cut by 1 base and J by 9 bases, with 16 bases left in between. This chain uses TRBV30 with TRBJ1-5; TRBD1 is a possible D gene (6 bases). This receptor was taken from a woman in her 30s in good health. Sequences were obtained from blood. The CDR3 DNA reads as TGTGCCTGGAGTGGGGGGCCCCCAGGTTCGCCCCAGCATTTT. This translates into CAWSGGPPGSPQHF.